One sample yielded the 32 T cell receptor beta chains listed below, sequenced in a study of vaccination and CD4 T cells after COVID-19. The sample's treatment: roughly 10-day PBMC culture with coronavirus spike peptide pools or control peptides (ViraFEST assay). These receptors' antigens are unknown. Oncomine TCR Beta short-read sequencing was applied to DNA from cultured CD4+ T cells. Each CDR3 protein is one row after TCRdb ran MiXCR on the PCR reads. The sample yields approximately 11,000 distinct CDR3 sequences, roughly 46% seen once. The sample taken for sequencing was CD4+ T cells from blood, cultured in vitro. The receptors were gathered from a human donor who had recovered from COVID-19.

V usage is TRBV7-3 and J usage is TRBJ2-3; possibly TRBD1 or TRBD2 for D (6 bases each). CDR1 SGHTA and CDR2 FQGTGA come from the germline V gene. V lost 5 bases to trimming and J lost 6 bases, with 18 bases between them. The CDR3 is 15 residues long. For the CDR3, the DNA is TGTGCCAGCAGCCTAGGGGGAGGTGCGGGGGATACGCAGTATTTT. It codes for CASSLGGGAGDTQYF.

The V gene is TRBV11-3, the J gene TRBJ2-2; D gene ambiguous. V was clipped by 5 bases and J by 1 base, with 8 bases between them. Germline V gene sequence: CDR1 SGHNT, CDR2 YENEEA. The CDR3 consists of 14 residues. CDR3 residues: CASSPSRNTGELFF. As DNA, the CDR3 is TGTGCCAGCAGCCCCTCCAGGAACACCGGGGAGCTGTTTTTT.

This chain connects TRBV25-1 to TRBJ2-3; D remains unclear. V was clipped by 4 bases and J by 5 bases, with 10 bases between them. CDR3 length: 13 amino acids. Germline assignment: CDR1 MGHDK and CDR2 SYGVNS. Here the CDR3 reads CASSVLDGDTQYF. Here the CDR3 DNA reads TGTGCCAGCAGTGTCCTGGACGGAGATACGCAGTATTTT.

In its sample, this clonotype was seen once. The chain carries TRBV14 and TRBJ2-5, with D unclear. Germline CDR1 reads SGHDN; CDR2 reads FVKESK. Trimming removed 1 base at V and 6 bases at J, with 6 bases between. This CDR3 region has 12 residues. CDR3 protein: CASSQGSKTQYF. Here the CDR3 DNA reads TGTGCCAGCAGCCAAGGTTCTAAGACCCAGTACTTC.

The chain couples TRBV6-2 or TRBV6-3 to TRBJ2-7; 13 bases agree with TRBD2. V trimming: 4 bases; J trimming: 1 base; junction bases outside the gene matches: 10. CDR3 length equals 18 residues. Germline CDR1 is MNHEY and CDR2 is SVGEGT. Here the CDR3 reads CASSSIRLAGGISYEQYF. The CDR3 DNA sequence: TGTGCCAGCAGTTCCATCCGACTAGCGGGAGGCATATCCTACGAGCAGTACTTC.

The table lists this clonotype with a few counts. The chain combines TRBV10-1 with TRBJ2-3; the D is unclear. This CDR3 is 12 amino acids long. With 3 bases removed from V and 3 bases from J, the gap between germline ends came to 4 bases. Germline CDR1 WNHNN, CDR2 SYGVQD (reference sequence). The CDR3 loop is CASSERTDTQYF. The CDR3 coding sequence is TGCGCCAGCAGTGAAAGGACAGATACGCAGTATTTT.

V is TRBV18 and J is TRBJ2-5; D call uncertain. The CDR3 extends over 13 amino acids. The V gene lost 2 bases and the J gene lost 0 bases, with 4 bases spanning the gap. Germline CDR1 is KGHSH and CDR2 is LQKENI. CDR3 sequence: CASSPGYQETQYF. The CDR3 DNA follows: TGTGCCAGCTCACCAGGGTACCAAGAGACCCAGTACTTC.

This chain joins TRBV9 and TRBJ1-1, with a tentative D call TRBD1 (5 bases). Germline V gene sequence: CDR1 SGDLS, CDR2 YYNGEE. The CDR3 has 15 amino acids. Deletions cut 0 bases from V and 0 bases from J, with 9 bases between. The CDR3 DNA reads as TGTGCCAGCAGCGTAGACCAGGGCATGAACACTGAAGCTTTCTTT. Translation gives CASSVDQGMNTEAFF.

This clonotype was seen only a few times. The J gene is TRBJ1-2, the V gene TRBV12-3 or TRBV12-4; 7 bases are shared with TRBD1. There are 14 residues in the CDR3. Unmatched junction bases numbered 5, after V lost 3 bases and J lost 4 bases. For the CDR3, the DNA is TGTGCCAGCAGTTTTCGACAGGGTAGCTATGGCTACACCTTC. This encodes CASSFRQGSYGYTF.

The CDR3 coding sequence is TGTGCCACCCGTGCGGAAGGGACTCAGCCCCAGCATTTT. Translating it yields CATRAEGTQPQHF. The V call is TRBV6-1, the J call TRBJ1-5; D is possibly TRBD1 (5 bases). Germline CDR1 reads MNHNS; CDR2 reads SASEGT. The CDR3 extends over 13 amino acids. Trimming removed 10 bases from V and 6 bases from J, with 16 bases in between.

This clonotype was observed a handful of times. The chain has TRBV20-1 and TRBJ2-2; 7 nucleotides line up with TRBD1. Looked up from germline, CDR1 is DFQATT and CDR2 is SNEGSKA (reference sequence). Trimming removed 1 base from V and 7 bases from J; junction bases left unmatched: 6. CDR3 length: 14 residues. The CDR3 DNA follows: TGCAGTGCTAGAGCGAAGGGGGCCTACGGGGAGCTGTTTTTT. Protein product: CSARAKGAYGELFF.

This clonotype was observed a handful of times. V usage is TRBV20-1 and J usage is TRBJ2-7; the D is unclear. This CDR3 is 13 amino acids long. Germline lookup yields CDR1 DFQATT and CDR2 SNEGSKA (reference sequence). V was clipped by 7 bases and J by 2 bases, with 15 bases between them. This CDR3 reads CSVESKFPYEQYF. The CDR3 bases are TGCAGTGTGGAGAGCAAATTCCCCTACGAGCAGTACTTC.

The chain is built from TRBV20-1 and TRBJ2-5; D possibly uses TRBD1 or TRBD2 (5 bases each). The CDR3 has 15 amino acids. Germline V CDR1 and CDR2: DFQATT, SNEGSKA (reference sequence). V was cut by 1 base and J by 2 bases, with 14 bases left in between. This CDR3 reads CSARARGVGQETQYF. CDR3 nucleotides: TGCAGTGCTAGAGCGAGGGGAGTCGGTCAAGAGACCCAGTACTTC.

The chain uses TRBV5-1 and TRBJ2-5; TRBD1 matches at 10 bases. V shed 2 bases, J shed 4 bases, and the junction held 8 bases outside the gene matches. CDR1 and CDR2 (germline): SGHRS, YFSETQ. This CDR3 contains 16 residues. The CDR3 nucleotides read TGCGCCAGCAGCTTCCCCGGGACAGGGGTGATAGAGACCCAGTACTTC. Its translation is CASSFPGTGVIETQYF.

This clonotype showed up just a few times. V is TRBV20-1 and J is TRBJ1-2; D not certain. V lost 0 bases, J lost 8 bases, and 22 bases lay in between. The CDR3 runs to 16 residues. Germline assignment: CDR1 DFQATT and CDR2 SNEGSKA (reference sequence). The DNA of the CDR3 is TGCAGTGCTAGAGATGAGCGGCAAAGGGTCCGGAAGGGCTACACCTTC. Its translation is CSARDERQRVRKGYTF.

The chain recombines TRBV6-2 or TRBV6-3 with TRBJ2-7; D is unclear. Germline V gene lookup returns CDR1 MNHEY and CDR2 SVGEGT. The CDR3 loop spans 14 amino acids. The V end lost 4 bases, the J end lost 2 bases, and 12 bases lay between the germline ends. The CDR3 sequence is CASSFPPRTYEQYF. The CDR3 DNA sequence: TGTGCCAGCAGTTTCCCTCCTCGAACCTACGAGCAGTACTTC.

The chain recombines TRBV20-1 with TRBJ2-4; 8 bases are shared with TRBD1. This CDR3 has 15 residues. Germline assignment: CDR1 DFQATT and CDR2 SNEGSKA (reference sequence). V was pared by 6 bases and J by 2 bases, with 9 bases of the junction left unmatched. Written as DNA, the CDR3 is TGCAGTGCCATAGACAGGGGAGTTTCCAAAAACATTCAGTACTTC. Residues: CSAIDRGVSKNIQYF.

The genes are TRBV3-1 and TRBJ1-5; D not certain. This CDR3 comprises 15 residues. CDR1 LGHDT and CDR2 YNNKEL come from the germline V gene (reference sequence). V was cut by 0 bases and J by 1 base, with 7 bases left in between. CDR3 sequence: CASSQDTGSNQPQHF. CDR3 coding DNA: TGTGCCAGCAGCCAAGATACGGGCAGCAATCAGCCCCAGCATTTT.

This rearrangement joins TRBV5-1 to TRBJ2-7; D perhaps matches TRBD2 (7 bases). The germline V and J ends were trimmed by 5 bases and 0 bases, with 15 bases remaining between them. Germline lookup yields CDR1 SGHRS and CDR2 YFSETQ. The CDR3 is 15 amino acids. This CDR3 reads CASRGGTPTSYEQYF. The CDR3 DNA follows: TGCGCCAGCAGGGGAGGGACACCTACCTCCTACGAGCAGTACTTC.

This chain joins TRBV20-1 and TRBJ2-5; no clear D gene. V was cut by 0 bases and J by 2 bases, with 1 base left in between. CDR3 length: 11 residues. Germline CDR1 is DFQATT and CDR2 is SNEGSKA (reference sequence). The CDR3 DNA reads as TGCAGTGCTAGAGAGCAAGAGACCCAGTACTTC. Protein sequence: CSAREQETQYF.

This clonotype was counted between two and nine times. This sequence joins TRBV27 and TRBJ2-3; D uncertain. Germline CDR1 is MNHEY and CDR2 is SMNVEV (reference sequence). CDR3 length: 11 residues. V dropped 4 bases and J dropped 7 bases, with 6 bases sitting between them. CDR3 sequence reads: CASSSQYTQYF. The CDR3 DNA reads as TGTGCCAGCAGTTCCCAGTATACGCAGTATTTT.

The count of this clonotype is one. The V gene is TRBV5-6, the J gene TRBJ1-6; D possibly corresponds to TRBD1 (5 bases). The CDR3 runs to 17 residues. CDR1 is SGHDT, CDR2 YYEEEE, per germline. Deletions cut 0 bases from V and 2 bases from J, with 12 bases between. CDR3 DNA: TGTGCCAGCAGCTTGGCCGGGGGACTGACCTATAATTCACCCCTCCACTTT. Amino acid sequence: CASSLAGGLTYNSPLHF.

This chain connects TRBV27 to TRBJ1-6; the match to TRBD1 covers 9 bases. The ends lost 7 bases at V and 7 bases at J; junction bases unmatched: 8. This CDR3 has 15 residues. In germline, CDR1 is MNHEY, CDR2 SMNVEV (reference sequence). The CDR3 DNA reads TGTGCCAGCACCTTACACGGGACAGGGAATTCACCCCTCCACTTT. This codes for CASTLHGTGNSPLHF.

This clonotype has more than one count but fewer than ten. V and J are TRBV7-6 and TRBJ1-6; D uncertain. Per germline, CDR1 SGHVS and CDR2 FNYEAQ. This CDR3 contains 16 residues. Trimming removed 1 base at V and 5 bases at J, with 12 bases between. CDR3 sequence reads: CASSLVPWDNNSPLHF. CDR3 nucleotide sequence: TGTGCCAGCAGCTTAGTTCCATGGGATAATAATTCACCCCTCCACTTT. Full variable domain (remainder filled in from reference TRBV7-6 and TRBJ1-6): GAGVSQSPRYKVTKRGQDVALRCDPISGHVSLYWYRQALGQGPEFLTYFNYEAQQDKSGLPNDRFSAERPEGSISTLTIQRTEQRDSAMYRCASSLVPWDNNSPLHFGNGTRLTVT.

The chain recombines TRBV20-1 with TRBJ2-5; D is ambiguous. Between the trimmed V and J ends, which lost 5 bases and 2 bases, there was a span of 15 bases. Germline loops: CDR1 DFQATT, CDR2 SNEGSKA (reference sequence). This CDR3 contains 14 residues. The CDR3 region is CSALVRQAQETQYF. CDR3 DNA sequence: TGCAGTGCTCTAGTTAGGCAGGCACAAGAGACCCAGTACTTC.

This chain links TRBV20-1 with TRBJ1-3; 9 bases map to TRBD1. Germline values: CDR1 DFQATT, CDR2 SNEGSKA (reference sequence). The length of the CDR3 is 14 residues. The trim removed 5 bases at V and 0 bases at J, leaving 2 bases unmatched. The CDR3 DNA reads TGCAGTGCTGGACAGGGGAACTCTGGAAACACCATATATTTT. Its translation is CSAGQGNSGNTIYF.

This sequence joins TRBV9 and TRBJ1-2; possibly TRBD1 for D (6 bases). Trimming shortened V by 4 bases and J by 5 bases, and 9 bases separated the two germline ends. Germline values: CDR1 SGDLS, CDR2 YYNGEE. The CDR3 has 12 residues. Here the CDR3 reads CASSPGQYGYTF. DNA for the CDR3: TGTGCCAGCAGCCCAGGACAGTATGGCTACACCTTC.

This chain uses TRBV19 with TRBJ1-5; D remains unclear. The CDR3 runs 11 residues. In germline, CDR1 is LNHDA, CDR2 SQIVND (reference sequence). V was shortened by 10 bases and J by 6 bases, with 10 bases between the two germline ends. The CDR3 region has the DNA TGTGCCACCCCTCTTGGTCAGCCCCAGCATTTT. This sequence encodes CATPLGQPQHF.

This clonotype was recorded once. CDR3 coding DNA: TGTGCCAGTAGTATAAGCCCTGTAGATACGCAGTATTTT. Translation: CASSISPVDTQYF. This chain links TRBV19 with TRBJ2-3; D remains ambiguous. The CDR3 spans 13 residues. Per the germline V gene, CDR1 is LNHDA and CDR2 is SQIVND (reference sequence). V dropped 2 bases and J dropped 5 bases, with 8 bases sitting between them.

J is TRBJ2-1 and V is TRBV2, with TRBD2 identical over 8 bases. Germline CDR1 reads SNHLY; CDR2 reads FYNNEI. V dropped 8 bases and J dropped 0; count of bases not matched to a gene: 6. There are 15 residues in the CDR3. DNA for the CDR3: TGTGCCAGCCACGCTACTAGCGGCTCCTACAATGAGCAGTTCTTC. Amino acids: CASHATSGSYNEQFF. Drawing the rest from reference TRBV2 and TRBJ2-1, the complete variable domain is EPEVTQTPSHQVTQMGQEVILRCVPISNHLYFYWYRQILGQKVEFLVSFYNNEISEKSEIFDDQFSVERPDGSNFTLKIRSTKLEDSAMYFCASHATSGSYNEQFFGPGTRLTVL.

The chain carries TRBV2 and TRBJ1-1; 7 nucleotides agree with TRBD1. CDR1 and CDR2 (germline): SNHLY, FYNNEI. This CDR3 has 14 residues. The V segment lost 6 bases and the J segment 7 bases; nucleotides outside the gene matches: 11. The CDR3 DNA reads as TGTGCCAGCAGATCCCAGGGGGGGGTTGATGAAGCTTTCTTT. Residues: CASRSQGGVDEAFF.

This chain uses TRBV12-3 or TRBV12-4 with TRBJ1-2; TRBD1 agrees at 9 bases. After removal of 6 bases from V and 1 base from J, the junction contained 9 bases not matched to a gene. The CDR3 extends over 16 amino acids. The CDR3 coding sequence is TGTGCCAGCAGAAATACGGACAGGGGTGGTAACTATGGCTACACCTTC. It yields the protein CASRNTDRGGNYGYTF.